The sequence of this T cell receptor (beta chain) was determined in a study of blood T cell repertoires in COVID-19 (dated by TCRdb to about 2020). As for the study more broadly: Samples from collaborators originated in the United States, Italy and Spain and spanned both the acute and convalescent phases of COVID-19. The prospective study material was composed of cDNA or gDNA derived from T cells, B-cell-depleted T cells, or PBMCs. The dataset comprised deeply sampled blood TCRbeta repertoires from subjects exposed to, actively infected with, or recovered from COVID-19. The repertoires were made available in a free public database intended to serve as a resource for research on the immune response to SARS-CoV-2. The samples were drawn from the first 160 participants of the ongoing ImmuneRACE study and from 950 to 1,500 subjects provided by 6 global collaborators. Sample metadata almost always included a de-identified subject ID, COVID-19 status, age in years and sex. HLA class I and class II types, where available, came from metadata supplied by the sample provider rather than from assay-based typing.

The immunoSEQ Assay, a bias-controlled multiplex PCR, was used to amplify TCRbeta CDR3 regions from genomic DNA. From the authors' description of their analysis: Nucleated cell counts per sample were estimated from amplification of reference gene primers within the assay. To quantify the absolute abundance of each unique TCRbeta CDR3 rearrangement, sequence reads were collapsed and filtered. For each sample, productive Simpson clonality was calculated as the square root of Simpson's diversity index across productive rearrangements. What TCRdb holds here is the immuneACCESS table cut down to in-frame rearrangements. Part of the clones is not present; checked against another copy, under half of the missing clones reflect an unresolved V gene, and the others are unexplained. The V and J calls and the clone size are those of that table, but D and trimming were determined from the DNA. In all, the sample holds 250,000 or so clones, and about nine tenths of those were seen once. Approximately 9% of the sample is in the top ten clones.

The germline V gene sets CDR1 to MNHEY and CDR2 to SVGAGI. V is clipped by 7 bases and J by 1 base, and the sequence between their germline boundaries is 10 bases long. The CDR3, from cysteine to phenylalanine, totals 13 residues. Only the CDR3 DNA is retained, 39 bases long and in frame from the first base. Whole blood was collected in K2EDTA tubes by collaborating institutions according to the institutions' own protocols. For TCRbeta analysis, collaborators shipped samples in one of three forms: frozen whole blood, isolated PBMCs, or DNA extracted from either of those sample types. Broader findings and caveats from the paper: The quantity of clinical and demographic metadata differed by source and by participant and was supplied without curation.

This clone came up once. Its antigen is not yet known. It has no much larger one-base neighbor in the sample; base qualities were not kept. The specimen sequenced was peripheral blood. The sequence joins TRBV6-5 to TRBJ1-2, with the identity of the D gene unclear. The TCR comes from a man aged 40-50 years with active or convalescent COVID-19. The CDR3 region reads CASNRAINYGYTF. The base sequence is TGTGCCAGCAACCGAGCCATTAACTATGGCTACACCTTC.